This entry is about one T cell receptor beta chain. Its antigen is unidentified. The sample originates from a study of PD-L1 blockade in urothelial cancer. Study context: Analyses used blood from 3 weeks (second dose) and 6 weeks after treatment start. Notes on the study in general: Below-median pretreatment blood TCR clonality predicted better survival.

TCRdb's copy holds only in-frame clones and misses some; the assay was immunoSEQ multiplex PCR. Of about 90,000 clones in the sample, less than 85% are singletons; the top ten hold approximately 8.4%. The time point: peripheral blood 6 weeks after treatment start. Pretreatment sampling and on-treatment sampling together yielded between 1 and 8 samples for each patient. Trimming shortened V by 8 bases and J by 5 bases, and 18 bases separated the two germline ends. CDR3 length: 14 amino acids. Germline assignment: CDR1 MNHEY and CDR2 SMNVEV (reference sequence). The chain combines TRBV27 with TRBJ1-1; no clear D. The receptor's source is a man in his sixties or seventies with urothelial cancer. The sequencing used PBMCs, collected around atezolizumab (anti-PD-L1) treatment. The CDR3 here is CASSDDPRSTEAFF. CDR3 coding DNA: TGTGCCAGCTCCGACGATCCCCGGAGTACTGAAGCTTTCTTT.